The T cell receptor beta chain under discussion was sequenced for a study of blood T cells in healthy people across ages. Overall study results and limits: A conclusive naive versus antigen-experienced comparison was prevented by the unsorted PBMCs.

Germline V lookup: CDR1 MNHEY, CDR2 SMNVEV (reference sequence). V was clipped by 2 bases and J by 6 bases; unmatched bases: 8. CDR3 length equals 16 residues. Through a sample-barcoded 5' primer and a J-beta primer mix, a second PCR was run for 7 to 11 cycles. There were at least 2.5 million CDR3-containing paired-end reads obtained from each sample. Each CDR3 protein gets one entry after TCRdb re-called the 5' RACE reads with MiXCR. The sample includes under 2,000,000 distinct CDR3 sequences, roughly 50% of them seen just once. Turning to this clonotype: Antigen unknown.

The sequenced material came from blood. The V call is TRBV27, the J call TRBJ2-1; TRBD1 matches at 9 bases. The origin of this receptor is a woman between 40 and 50 years old in good health. The CDR3 DNA follows: TGTGCCAGCAGTTTAGCCGGGACAGGGAAGTCCAATGAGCAGTTCTTC. It is translated as CASSLAGTGKSNEQFF.